The 21 T cell receptor beta chains below come from one sample, sequenced in a study of blood T cell repertoires in COVID-19. TCRdb's copy holds only in-frame clones and misses some; the assay was immunoSEQ multiplex PCR. The sample shows about 290,000 clones, nearly 90% of them seen only once. Sequences were obtained from peripheral blood. The receptors here all came from a woman aged 30 to 39 with COVID-19, enrolled during active disease.

This sequence joins TRBV4-2 and TRBJ2-5, with D possibly being TRBD2 (6 bases). Looked up from germline, CDR1 is LGHNA and CDR2 is YNFKEQ. The CDR3 is 19 residues long. The germline V and J ends were trimmed by 1 base and 1 base, with 22 bases remaining between them. The CDR3 nucleotides are TGTGCCAGCAGCCAAGCAGTTCGTCCGGGGGACGACTCCCAAGAGACCCAGTACTTC. Translated: CASSQAVRPGDDSQETQYF.

The V gene is TRBV6-5, the J gene TRBJ2-1; tentatively, D is TRBD2 (6 bases). This CDR3 has 14 amino acids. CDR1 and CDR2 from the germline V gene are MNHEY and SVGAGI. The ends were cut back, 2 bases at V and 8 bases at J, with 13 bases in the middle. The CDR3 sequence: CASSYGGIVDEQFF. CDR3 bases: TGTGCCAGCAGTTACGGGGGGATAGTGGATGAGCAGTTCTTC.

The chain couples TRBV7-9 to TRBJ1-5; maybe TRBD1 (5 bases). Germline loops: CDR1 SEHNR, CDR2 FQNEAQ (reference sequence). The length of the CDR3 is 15 residues. The V and J ends lost 5 bases and 1 base respectively, with 12 bases between them. The CDR3 DNA is TGTGCCAGCAGCCCTCCCGGGGGGAGCAATCAGCCCCAGCATTTT. Translating gives CASSPPGGSNQPQHF.

V and J are TRBV10-3 and TRBJ1-1, with 7 bases matching TRBD1. The CDR3 totals 13 residues. V lost 7 bases, J lost 3 bases, and 5 bases stayed unmatched. From germline, CDR1 is ENHRY and CDR2 SYGVKD. In DNA form, the CDR3 reads TGTGCCATCACGAGGGGGCTTGACACTGAAGCTTTCTTT. It yields the protein CAITRGLDTEAFF.

The chain is built from TRBV5-6 and TRBJ2-6, with 7 nucleotides matching TRBD1. Germline-derived CDR1 and CDR2 are SGHDT and YYEEEE. The V and J ends lost 2 bases and 2 bases, in that order; junction bases with no gene match: 1. The CDR3 is made up of 15 amino acids. This chain's CDR3 is CASSFTGAGANVLTF. For the CDR3, the DNA is TGTGCCAGCAGCTTTACAGGGGCTGGGGCCAACGTCCTGACTTTC. The full variable domain, completed using reference TRBV5-6 and TRBJ2-6, is DAGVTQSPTHLIKTRGQQVTLRCSPKSGHDTVSWYQQALGQGPQFIFQYYEEEERQRGNFPDRFSGHQFPNYSSELNVNALLLGDSALYLCASSFTGAGANVLTFGAGSRLTVL.

This chain connects TRBV27 to TRBJ1-6; unclear D gene. The CDR3 has 17 amino acids. The germline V gene has CDR1 MNHEY and CDR2 SMNVEV (reference sequence). The V end lost 5 bases, the J end lost 0 bases, and 14 bases lay between the germline ends. The CDR3 bases are TGTGCCAGCAGTGCCCTTCTGAGGAGCTCCTATAATTCACCCCTCCACTTT. Amino acids: CASSALLRSSYNSPLHF.

The rearrangement links TRBV5-6 to TRBJ2-3; D gene ambiguous. Germline V gene lookup returns CDR1 SGHDT and CDR2 YYEEEE. The CDR3 contains 13 residues. V gave up 0 bases and J gave up 4 bases, with 6 bases separating them. CDR3 sequence: CASSLVSADTQYF. Written as DNA, the CDR3 is TGTGCCAGCAGCTTGGTATCGGCAGATACGCAGTATTTT.

The CDR3 nucleotides are TGCGCCAGCGGGGGGTCGGGTGGCTACACCTTC. It encodes CASGGSGGYTF. This sequence joins TRBV4-1 and TRBJ1-2, with a weak D call TRBD1 (5 bases). The V gene lost 8 bases and the J gene lost 7 bases, with 11 bases spanning the gap. This CDR3 region has 11 residues. Germline V gene data show CDR1 as MGHRA and CDR2 as YSYEKL.

The V and J genes are TRBV9 and TRBJ2-5, with 7 nucleotides matching TRBD2. Germline trimming cut 3 bases from V and 2 bases from J; bases unmatched to any gene: 16. The CDR3 consists of 18 residues. The germline V gene has CDR1 SGDLS and CDR2 YYNGEE. CDR3 nucleotide sequence: TGTGCCAGCAGCGGAAGCGGGGTCCTCGCGTTCGGGCAAGAGACCCAGTACTTC. It is translated as CASSGSGVLAFGQETQYF.

This chain links TRBV4-1 with TRBJ1-1, with 9 nucleotides matching TRBD1. CDR1 MGHRA and CDR2 YSYEKL come from the germline V gene. The CDR3 is 13 residues long. The J segment lost 10 bases and the V segment lost 3 bases, leaving 6 bases of the junction unmatched. The CDR3 loop reads CASSHGTGNRAFF. CDR3 sequence (DNA): TGCGCCAGCAGCCACGGGACAGGGAATAGAGCTTTCTTT.

This clone was found a few times. CDR3 nucleotides: TGTGCCAGCAGTTTAGTTGGGTTGGGGGGGAAACTGTTTTTT. It is translated as CASSLVGLGGKLFF. The chain recombines TRBV27 with TRBJ1-4; TRBD1 is a possible D gene (5 bases). V gave up 2 bases and J gave up 11 bases, with 15 bases separating them. CDR1 is MNHEY and CDR2 is SMNVEV in the germline V gene (reference sequence). The CDR3 consists of 14 residues.

CDR3 sequence (DNA): TGTGCCAGCAGCTTAGCGTTGAGCGGATATGGCTACACCTTC. Translated, it gives CASSLALSGYGYTF. This chain links TRBV11-2 with TRBJ1-2; D not resolved. The germline V gene has CDR1 SGHAT and CDR2 FQNNGV. The CDR3 consists of 14 residues. Between the trimmed V and J ends, which lost 1 base and 5 bases, there was a span of 11 bases.

This chain links TRBV15 with TRBJ1-4; 7 positions agree with TRBD1. Trimming took 1 base from V and 4 from J; bases not matched to a gene: 6. Germline CDR1 is LNHNV and CDR2 is YYDKDF (reference sequence). The CDR3 covers 16 residues. CDR3 bases: TGTGCCACCAGCAGAGGATGGGACAGAAATAATGAAAAACTGTTTTTT. It translates to CATSRGWDRNNEKLFF. Together with reference TRBV15 and TRBJ1-4, the CDR3 gives the full variable domain: DAMVIQNPRYQVTQFGKPVTLSCSQTLNHNVMYWYQQKSSQAPKLLFHYYDKDFNNEADTPDNFQSRRPNTSFCFLDIRSPGLGDTAMYLCATSRGWDRNNEKLFFGSGTQLSVL.

The rearrangement uses TRBV12-3 or TRBV12-4 and TRBJ1-4; D might be TRBD1 (5 bases). There are 11 residues in the CDR3. Trimming pared 3 bases from V and 17 bases from J, leaving 13 bases between. The CDR3, as DNA: TGTGCCAGCAGTTTGGGGGGAAGGATATTTTTT. This encodes CASSLGGRIFF.

This clone occurred a few times. J is TRBJ2-1 and V is TRBV2; 11 bases align to TRBD2. Germline V gene lookup returns CDR1 SNHLY and CDR2 FYNNEI. The CDR3 totals 15 residues. Losses at the gene ends were 6 bases for V and 2 bases for J; bases not matched to a gene: 3. CDR3 region: CASRVAGGAYNEQFF. CDR3 bases: TGTGCCAGCAGGGTAGCGGGGGGGGCCTACAATGAGCAGTTCTTC.

This CDR3 is CASSLGGAGELFF. The DNA of the CDR3 is TGTGCCAGCAGCTTGGGGGGAGCCGGGGAGCTGTTTTTT. The chain recombines TRBV11-2 with TRBJ2-2, with D perhaps matching TRBD2 (6 bases). Germline values: CDR1 SGHAT, CDR2 FQNNGV. This CDR3 contains 13 residues. Trimming left V 3 bases short and J 6 bases short, with 8 bases between.

This rearrangement joins TRBV7-9 to TRBJ2-2, with TRBD2 identical over 8 bases. Germline CDR1 SEHNR, CDR2 FQNEAQ (reference sequence). This CDR3 has 16 residues. With V trimmed by 6 bases and J by 5 bases, 11 bases remained unmatched. CDR3 residues: CASSPPGLVLTGELFF. The DNA for the CDR3 is TGTGCCAGCAGTCCCCCGGGACTAGTCCTTACCGGGGAGCTGTTTTTT.

CDR3 DNA sequence: TGCGCCAGCAGCTTGTCAGGGTTCGGGTCACCCCTCCACTTT. Translation: CASSLSGFGSPLHF. V usage is TRBV5-1 and J usage is TRBJ1-6, with TRBD1 as a possible D gene (5 bases). The V gene's germline CDR1 is SGHRS and CDR2 YFSETQ. V lost 1 base and J 10 bases, leaving 12 bases between the germline ends. This CDR3 spans 14 amino acids.

The chain recombines TRBV7-4 with TRBJ1-2; TRBD1 is a possible D gene (6 bases). This CDR3 has 15 amino acids. Trimming left V 1 base short and J 8 bases short, with 17 bases between. The V gene's germline CDR1 is SGHVT and CDR2 SQSDAQ. The CDR3 spells CASSLVFGTPFGYTF. The CDR3 nucleotides read TGTGCCAGCAGCTTAGTCTTTGGGACACCTTTCGGCTACACCTTC.

This clone occurred once. The chain joins TRBV2 to TRBJ2-2; 9 nucleotides align to TRBD2. The CDR3 has 15 residues. With 4 bases clipped from V and 4 bases from J, the junction kept 4 bases outside the gene matches. CDR1 is SNHLY, CDR2 FYNNEI, per germline. CDR3 bases: TGTGCCAGCAGTGTCCGCGGGGGGGTCACCGGGGAGCTGTTTTTT. Encoded protein: CASSVRGGVTGELFF.

This chain joins TRBV30 and TRBJ1-1; tentative D call: TRBD1 (6 bases). The V gene's germline CDR1 is GTSNPN and CDR2 SVGIG (reference sequence). CDR3 length equals 12 residues. V lost 3 bases and J 5 bases, leaving 10 bases between the germline ends. CDR3 sequence reads: CAWSLQGTEAFF. As DNA, the CDR3 is TGTGCCTGGAGCCTCCAGGGGACTGAAGCTTTCTTT. Variable domain in full (rest from reference TRBV30 and TRBJ1-1): SQTIHQWPATLVQPVGSPLSLECTVEGTSNPNLYWYRQAAGRGLQLLFYSVGIGQISSEVPQNLSASRPQDRQFILSSKKLLLSDSGFYLCAWSLQGTEAFFGQGTRLTVV.